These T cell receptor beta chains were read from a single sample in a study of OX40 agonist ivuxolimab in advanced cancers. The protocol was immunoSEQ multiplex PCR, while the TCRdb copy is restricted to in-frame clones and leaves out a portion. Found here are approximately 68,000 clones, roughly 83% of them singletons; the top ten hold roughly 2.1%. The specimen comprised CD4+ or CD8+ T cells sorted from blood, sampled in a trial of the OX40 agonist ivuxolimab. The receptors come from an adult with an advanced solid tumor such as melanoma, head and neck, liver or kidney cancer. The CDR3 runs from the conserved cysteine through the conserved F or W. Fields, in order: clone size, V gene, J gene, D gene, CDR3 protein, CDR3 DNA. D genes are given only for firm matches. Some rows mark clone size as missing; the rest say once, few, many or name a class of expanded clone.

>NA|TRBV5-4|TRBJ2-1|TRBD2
CASSLVMLAGALEQFF
TGTGCCAGCAGCTTGGTAATGCTAGCGGGAGCGCTTGAGCAGTTCTTC
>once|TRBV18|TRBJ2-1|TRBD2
CASSPLPTSGRGNEQFF
TGTGCCAGCTCACCTCTTCCGACTAGCGGGAGGGGAAATGAGCAGTTCTTC
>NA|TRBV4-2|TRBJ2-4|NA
CASSQDGGGRLDKNIQYF
TGTGCCAGCAGCCAAGATGGTGGAGGGAGGTTAGACAAAAACATTCAGTACTTC
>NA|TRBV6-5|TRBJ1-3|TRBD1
CASSYTGGGNTIYF
TGTGCCAGCAGTTACACAGGGGGCGGAAACACCATATATTTT
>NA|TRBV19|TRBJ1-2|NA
CASSISAGAPGYTF
TGTGCCAGTAGTATCTCTGCAGGAGCGCCTGGCTACACCTTC
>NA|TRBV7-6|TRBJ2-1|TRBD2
CASSLAAGAYDNEQFF
TGTGCCAGCAGCTTAGCAGCGGGAGCCTACGACAATGAGCAGTTCTTC
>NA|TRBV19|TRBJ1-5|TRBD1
CASDGQDQPQHF
TGTGCCAGCGACGGACAGGACCAGCCCCAGCATTTT
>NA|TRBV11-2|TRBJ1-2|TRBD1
CASSSRGGTGAINYGYTF
TGTGCCAGCAGCTCCCGAGGAGGGACAGGGGCTATAAACTATGGCTACACCTTC
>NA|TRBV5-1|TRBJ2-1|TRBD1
CASSTRTGVREQFF
TGCGCCAGCAGCACCCGGACAGGGGTGCGTGAGCAGTTCTTC
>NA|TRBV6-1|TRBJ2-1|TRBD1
CASSEALQGTGYNEQFF
TGTGCCAGCAGTGAAGCGCTTCAAGGGACAGGGTACAATGAGCAGTTCTTC
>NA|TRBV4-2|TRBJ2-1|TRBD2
CASSQDSGGGEFF
TGTGCCAGCAGCCAAGATTCGGGCGGGGGTGAGTTCTTC
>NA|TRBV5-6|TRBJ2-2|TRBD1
CASSSRQGAGTGELFF
TGTGCCAGCAGCTCAAGACAGGGGGCGGGAACCGGGGAGCTGTTTTTT
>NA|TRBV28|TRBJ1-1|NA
CASSFRGQLNTEAFF
TGTGCCAGCAGTTTTCGTGGGCAGCTGAACACTGAAGCTTTCTTT
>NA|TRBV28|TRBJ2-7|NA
CASSPAAEVGSSYEQYF
TGTGCCAGCAGTCCCGCGGCGGAGGTGGGCTCCTCCTACGAGCAGTACTTC
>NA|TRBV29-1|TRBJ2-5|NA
CSVEALVETQYF
TGCAGCGTTGAAGCACTAGTGGAGACCCAGTACTTC
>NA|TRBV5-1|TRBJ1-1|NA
CASSLTGADTEAFF
TGCGCCAGCAGCTTGACCGGAGCGGACACTGAAGCTTTCTTT
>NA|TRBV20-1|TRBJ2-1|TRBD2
CSARRREKQFF
TGCAGTGCTAGAAGGCGGGAGAAGCAGTTCTTC
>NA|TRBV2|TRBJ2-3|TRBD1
CASSWGQGHTDTQYF
TGTGCCAGCAGTTGGGGACAGGGACACACAGATACGCAGTATTTT
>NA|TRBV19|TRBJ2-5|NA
CASSPRARAGETQYF
TGTGCCAGTAGTCCGAGGGCCCGGGCGGGAGAGACCCAGTACTTC
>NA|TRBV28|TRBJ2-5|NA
CASSLTGSLQETQYF
TGTGCCAGCAGTTTAACTGGGAGCTTACAAGAGACCCAGTACTTC
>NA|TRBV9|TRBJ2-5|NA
CASSVEGRETQYF
TGTGCCAGCAGCGTAGAAGGAAGAGAGACCCAGTACTTC
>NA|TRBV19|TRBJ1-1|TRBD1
CASSRTGGTEAFF
TGTGCCAGTAGCAGGACAGGGGGCACTGAAGCTTTCTTT
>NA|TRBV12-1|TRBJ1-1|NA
CASSPDPRFGTEAFF
TGTGCCAGCAGCCCGGACCCCCGTTTTGGCACTGAAGCTTTCTTT
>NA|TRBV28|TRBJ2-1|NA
CASSLRPPNANEQFF
TGTGCCAGCAGTTTACGGCCACCCAACGCCAATGAGCAGTTCTTC
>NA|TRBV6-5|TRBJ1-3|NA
CASRSGGSGNTIYF
TGTGCCAGCAGATCCGGGGGATCTGGAAACACCATATATTTT
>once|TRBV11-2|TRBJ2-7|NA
CASSLARSGEQYF
TGTGCCAGCAGCCTCGCCAGGTCGGGCGAGCAGTACTTC
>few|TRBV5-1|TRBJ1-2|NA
CASSSSTVPYGYTF
TGCGCCAGCAGCTCATCGACAGTGCCCTATGGCTACACCTTC
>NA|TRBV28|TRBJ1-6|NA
CASSPPQKTLHF
TGTGCCAGCAGTCCGCCCCAGAAAACCCTCCACTTT
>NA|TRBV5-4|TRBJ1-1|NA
CASSLIAGRNTEAFF
TGTGCCAGCAGCTTGATCGCAGGGAGGAACACTGAAGCTTTCTTT
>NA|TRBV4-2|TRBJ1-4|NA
CASSQNRERGEKLFF
TGTGCCAGCAGCCAAAACAGGGAAAGAGGAGAAAAACTGTTTTTT
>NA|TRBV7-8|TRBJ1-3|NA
CASSPTRGRAPGNTIYF
TGTGCCAGCAGCCCAACACGGGGCCGAGCCCCTGGAAACACCATATATTTT
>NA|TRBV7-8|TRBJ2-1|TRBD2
CASSSTSGRVDEQFF
TGTGCCAGCTCCTCTACTAGCGGGAGAGTCGATGAGCAGTTCTTC
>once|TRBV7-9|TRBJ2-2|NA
CASSATATGELFF
TGTGCCAGCAGCGCGACAGCTACCGGGGAGCTGTTTTTT
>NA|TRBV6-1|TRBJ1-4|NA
CASSRQGSNEKLFF
TGTGCCAGCAGTAGGCAGGGTTCTAATGAAAAACTGTTTTTT
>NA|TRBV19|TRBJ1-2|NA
CASSWGTPTPNGYTF
TGTGCCAGTAGTTGGGGGACGCCAACTCCTAATGGCTACACCTTC
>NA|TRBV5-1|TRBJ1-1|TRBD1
CASSSSGQGVSEAFF
TGCGCCAGCAGCTCATCGGGACAGGGTGTATCTGAAGCTTTCTTT
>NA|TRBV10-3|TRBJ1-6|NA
CAISAGAGGSPLHF
TGTGCCATCAGTGCTGGGGCTGGGGGCTCACCCCTCCACTTT
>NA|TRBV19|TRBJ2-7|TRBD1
CATQGQGYEQYF
TGTGCCACTCAGGGACAGGGCTACGAGCAGTACTTC
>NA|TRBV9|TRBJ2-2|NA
CASSVTETNTGELFF
TGTGCCAGCAGCGTGACAGAAACGAACACCGGGGAGCTGTTTTTT
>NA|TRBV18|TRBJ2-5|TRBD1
CASSQGQAPQETQYF
TGTGCCAGCTCACAGGGACAGGCCCCCCAAGAGACCCAGTACTTC
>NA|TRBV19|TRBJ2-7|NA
CASSIRGGEQYF
TGTGCCAGTAGTATACGGGGAGGCGAGCAGTACTTC
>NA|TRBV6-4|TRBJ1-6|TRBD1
CASSDLTGGRSPLHF
TGTGCCAGCAGTGATCTGACAGGGGGGCGATCACCCCTCCACTTT
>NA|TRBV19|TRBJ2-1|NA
CASGQAPLVKQFF
TGTGCCAGTGGGCAGGCCCCCCTGGTCAAGCAGTTCTTC
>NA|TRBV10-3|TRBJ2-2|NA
CAISGGYSSGELFF
TGTGCCATCAGTGGGGGGTATTCATCCGGGGAGCTGTTTTTT
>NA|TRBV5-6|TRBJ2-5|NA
CASSIRETQYF
TGTGCCAGCAGCATACGGGAGACCCAGTACTTC
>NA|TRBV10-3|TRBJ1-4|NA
CAISARQGGEKLFF
TGTGCCATCAGTGCTCGGCAGGGAGGTGAAAAACTGTTTTTT
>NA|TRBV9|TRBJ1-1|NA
CASSVSGNTEAFF
TGTGCCAGCAGCGTATCTGGGAACACTGAAGCTTTCTTT
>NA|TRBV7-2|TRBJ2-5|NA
CASSLWTRETQYF
TGTGCCAGCAGCCTCTGGACAAGAGAGACCCAGTACTTC
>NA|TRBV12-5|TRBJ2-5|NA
CASALVGVFWETQYF
TGTGCTAGTGCTTTGGTAGGGGTATTTTGGGAGACCCAGTACTTC
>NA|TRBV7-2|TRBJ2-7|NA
CASSITGIHEQYF
TGTGCCAGCAGCATTACAGGGATCCACGAGCAGTACTTC
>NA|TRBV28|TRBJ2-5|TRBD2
CASSPGLAGVYETQYF
TGTGCCAGCAGTCCTGGACTAGCGGGAGTGTACGAGACCCAGTACTTC